The clone carrying this T cell receptor beta chain occurred once. What it recognizes is unknown. V dropped 3 bases and J dropped 5 bases, with 8 bases sitting between them. Germline loops: CDR1 DFQATT, CDR2 SNEGSKA (reference sequence). This CDR3 is 12 amino acids long. The data were obtained in a study of Graves' ophthalmopathy and Graves' hyperthyroidism. Overall study results and limits: Sensitivity reached 85% to 90% and specificity about 80% for a 13-signature model separating ophthalmopathy from stable hyperthyroidism.

Amplification targeted the TCR beta CDR3 regions, with RNA transcripts as the source material. In the first round, RT-PCR was carried out with HTBI primers, and a multiplex PCR formed the second round. TCRdb re-called the multiplex PCR reads with MiXCR, one entry per CDR3 protein. The table lists roughly 36,000 distinct CDR3 sequences, roughly 50% of them singletons. Absence of ophthalmopathy within 18 months of follow-up defined stable hyperthyroidism. Source material: peripheral blood. This chain links TRBV20-1 with TRBJ1-5; D possibly corresponds to TRBD1 (5 bases). The sequence came from an adult woman with stable Graves' hyperthyroidism. DNA of the CDR3: TGCAGTGCTAGTCGGGGGGATCAGCCCCAGCATTTT. Translating gives CSASRGDQPQHF.